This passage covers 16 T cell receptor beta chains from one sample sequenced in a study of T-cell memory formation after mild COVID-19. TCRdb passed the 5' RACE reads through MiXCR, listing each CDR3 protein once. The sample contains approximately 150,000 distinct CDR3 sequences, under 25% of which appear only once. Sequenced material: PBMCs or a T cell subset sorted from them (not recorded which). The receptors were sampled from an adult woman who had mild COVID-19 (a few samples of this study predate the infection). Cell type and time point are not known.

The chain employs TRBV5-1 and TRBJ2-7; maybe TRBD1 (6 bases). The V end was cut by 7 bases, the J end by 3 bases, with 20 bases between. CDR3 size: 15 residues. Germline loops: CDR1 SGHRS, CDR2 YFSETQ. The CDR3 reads CASFMGAQDHYEQYF. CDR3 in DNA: TGCGCCAGCTTCATGGGGGCACAGGATCACTACGAGCAGTACTTC. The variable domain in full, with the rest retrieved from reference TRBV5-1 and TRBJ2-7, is KAGVTQTPRYLIKTRGQQVTLSCSPISGHRSVSWYQQTPGQGLQFLFEYFSETQRNKGNFPGRFSGRQFSNSRSEMNVSTLELGDSALYLCASFMGAQDHYEQYFGPGTRLTVT.

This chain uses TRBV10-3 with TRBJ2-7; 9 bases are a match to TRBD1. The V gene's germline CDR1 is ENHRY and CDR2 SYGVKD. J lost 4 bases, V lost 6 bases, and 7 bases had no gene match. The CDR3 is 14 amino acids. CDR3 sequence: CAISSGTGLYEQYF. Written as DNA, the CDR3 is TGTGCCATCAGCTCCGGGACAGGGTTGTACGAGCAGTACTTC.

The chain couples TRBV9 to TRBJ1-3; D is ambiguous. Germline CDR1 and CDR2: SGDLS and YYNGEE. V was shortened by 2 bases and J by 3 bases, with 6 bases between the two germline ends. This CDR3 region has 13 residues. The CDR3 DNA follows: TGTGCCAGCAGCGTGACTGATGGAAACACCATATATTTT. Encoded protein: CASSVTDGNTIYF.

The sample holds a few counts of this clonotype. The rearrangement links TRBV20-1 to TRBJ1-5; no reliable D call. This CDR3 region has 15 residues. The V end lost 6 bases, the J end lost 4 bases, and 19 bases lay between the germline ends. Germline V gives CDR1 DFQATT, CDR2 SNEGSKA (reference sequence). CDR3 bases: TGCAGTGCCGCGAAATACCCAGGAGTAAATCAGCCCCAGCATTTT. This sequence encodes CSAAKYPGVNQPQHF.

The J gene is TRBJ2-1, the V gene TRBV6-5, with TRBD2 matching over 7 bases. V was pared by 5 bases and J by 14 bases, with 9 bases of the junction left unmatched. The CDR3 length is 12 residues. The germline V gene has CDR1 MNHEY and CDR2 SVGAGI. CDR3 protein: CASSPPEGGKFF. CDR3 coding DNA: TGTGCCAGCAGTCCACCGGAGGGAGGGAAGTTCTTC.

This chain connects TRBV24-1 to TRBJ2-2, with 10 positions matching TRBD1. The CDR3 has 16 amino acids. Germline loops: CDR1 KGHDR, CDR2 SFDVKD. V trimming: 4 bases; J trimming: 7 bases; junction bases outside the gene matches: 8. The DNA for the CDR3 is TGTGCCACCAGTGACCCTGGGACAGGGGAGATCGGGGAGCTGTTTTTT. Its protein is CATSDPGTGEIGELFF.

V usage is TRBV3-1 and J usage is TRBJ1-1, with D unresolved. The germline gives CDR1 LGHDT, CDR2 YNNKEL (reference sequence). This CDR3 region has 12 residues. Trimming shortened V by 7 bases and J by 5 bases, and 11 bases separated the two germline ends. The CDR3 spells CASNFGGTEAFF. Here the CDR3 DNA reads TGTGCCAGCAATTTCGGCGGGACTGAAGCTTTCTTT.

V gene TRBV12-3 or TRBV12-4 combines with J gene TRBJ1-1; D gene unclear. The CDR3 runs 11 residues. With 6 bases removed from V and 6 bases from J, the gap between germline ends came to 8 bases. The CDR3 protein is CASSRVAEAFF. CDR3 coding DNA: TGTGCCAGCAGCCGCGTGGCTGAAGCTTTCTTT.

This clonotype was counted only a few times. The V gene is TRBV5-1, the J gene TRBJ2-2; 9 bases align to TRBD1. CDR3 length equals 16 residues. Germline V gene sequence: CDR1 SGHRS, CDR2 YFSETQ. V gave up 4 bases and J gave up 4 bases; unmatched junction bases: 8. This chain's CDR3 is CASSANRGRGTGELFF. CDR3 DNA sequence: TGCGCCAGCAGCGCCAACAGGGGGCGCGGCACCGGGGAGCTGTTTTTT.

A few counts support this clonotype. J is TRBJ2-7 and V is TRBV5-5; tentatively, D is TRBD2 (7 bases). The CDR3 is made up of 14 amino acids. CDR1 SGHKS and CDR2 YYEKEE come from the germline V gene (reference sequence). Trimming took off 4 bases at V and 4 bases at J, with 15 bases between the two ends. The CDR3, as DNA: TGTGCCAGCAGCAGGGGGAGGGTTGAGTACGAGCAGTACTTC. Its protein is CASSRGRVEYEQYF.

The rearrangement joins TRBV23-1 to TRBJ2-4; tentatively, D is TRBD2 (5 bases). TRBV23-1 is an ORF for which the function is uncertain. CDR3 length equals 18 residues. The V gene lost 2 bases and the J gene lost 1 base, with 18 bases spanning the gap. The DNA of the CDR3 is TGCGCCAGCAGTCAACCCGGGGAGCATGTGGGGGCCAAAAACATTCAGTACTTC. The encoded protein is CASSQPGEHVGAKNIQYF.

The CDR3 DNA is TGTGCCAGCAGGAGCGGGGGGGCCACAGATACGCAGTATTTT. Residues: CASRSGGATDTQYF. The gene calls are TRBV2 and TRBJ2-3, with 10 bases matching TRBD2. Looked up from germline, CDR1 is SNHLY and CDR2 is FYNNEI. CDR3 length: 14 residues. J was trimmed by 2 bases and V by 6 bases; bases with no gene match: 2.

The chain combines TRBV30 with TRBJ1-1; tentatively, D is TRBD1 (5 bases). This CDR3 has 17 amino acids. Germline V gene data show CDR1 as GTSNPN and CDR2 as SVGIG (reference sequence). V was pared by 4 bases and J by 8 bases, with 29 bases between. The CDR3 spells CAWIGTVLIGRAGEAFF. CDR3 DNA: TGTGCCTGGATTGGAACTGTGTTAATAGGCAGGGCGGGGGAAGCTTTCTTT.

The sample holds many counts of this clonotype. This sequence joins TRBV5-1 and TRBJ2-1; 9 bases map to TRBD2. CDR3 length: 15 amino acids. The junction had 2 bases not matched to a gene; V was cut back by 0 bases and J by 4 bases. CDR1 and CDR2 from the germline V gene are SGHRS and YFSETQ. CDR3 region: CASSLGSGGYNEQFF. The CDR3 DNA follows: TGCGCCAGCAGCTTGGGTAGCGGGGGATACAATGAGCAGTTCTTC.

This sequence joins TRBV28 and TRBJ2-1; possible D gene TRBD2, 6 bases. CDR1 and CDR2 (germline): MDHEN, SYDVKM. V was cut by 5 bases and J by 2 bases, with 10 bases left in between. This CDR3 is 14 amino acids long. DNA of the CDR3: TGTGCCAGCAGTCCCGGAGGGCCCTACAATGAGCAGTTCTTC. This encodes CASSPGGPYNEQFF.

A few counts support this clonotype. Here the CDR3 reads CASSQVVGSYEQYF. The DNA of the CDR3 is TGCGCCAGCAGCCAAGTAGTCGGGAGCTACGAGCAGTACTTC. The chain employs TRBV4-3 and TRBJ2-7; TRBD2 might be the D (6 bases). Between the trimmed V and J ends, which lost 1 base and 3 bases, there was a span of 10 bases. CDR1 is LGHNA, CDR2 YSLEER, per germline. This CDR3 has 14 amino acids.